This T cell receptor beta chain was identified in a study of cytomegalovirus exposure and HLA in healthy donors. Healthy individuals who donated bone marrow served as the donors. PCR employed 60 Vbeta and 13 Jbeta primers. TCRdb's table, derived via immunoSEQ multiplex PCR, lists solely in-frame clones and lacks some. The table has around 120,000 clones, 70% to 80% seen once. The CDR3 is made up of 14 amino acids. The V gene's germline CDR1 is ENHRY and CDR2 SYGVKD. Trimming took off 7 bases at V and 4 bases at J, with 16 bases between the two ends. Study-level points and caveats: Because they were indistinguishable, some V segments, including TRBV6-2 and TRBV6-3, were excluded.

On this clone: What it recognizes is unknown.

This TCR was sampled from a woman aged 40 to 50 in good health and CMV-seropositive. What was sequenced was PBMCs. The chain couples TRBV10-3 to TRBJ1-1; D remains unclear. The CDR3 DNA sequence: TGTGCCATCATGGCCGATAACACGGGCACTGAAGCTTTCTTT. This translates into CAIMADNTGTEAFF.